The next 14 T cell receptor beta chains were all read from a single sample in a study of beta chain features in type 1 diabetes. Reverse transcribing all isolated RNA meant expressed TCRB transcripts were sequenced. TCRdb's table, derived via immunoSEQ multiplex PCR, lists solely in-frame clones and lacks some. Found here are a few hundred thousand clones, 25% to 35% of them singletons; the top ten hold 3.5% to 4.5%. The sequencing sample was made of central memory CD4+ T cells from blood. Every receptor here comes from a man aged 25-45 years in good health.

The V call is TRBV5-1, the J call TRBJ1-5, with D perhaps TRBD1 (5 bases). V was clipped by 1 base and J by 8 bases, with 16 bases between them. Germline CDR1 and CDR2: SGHRS and YFSETQ. The CDR3 contains 15 residues. CDR3 bases: TGCGCCAGCAGCTTGCTTCCTGGGGGAAATGAGCCCCAGCATTTT. Its translation is CASSLLPGGNEPQHF.

V and J are TRBV6-1 and TRBJ1-2; D ambiguous. CDR1 MNHNS and CDR2 SASEGT come from the germline V gene. The CDR3 totals 11 residues. Trimming took 2 bases from V and 8 from J, leaving 6 bases between them. CDR3: CASSELEGYTF. The CDR3 nucleotides read TGTGCCAGCAGTGAATTGGAGGGCTACACCTTC.

In nucleotides, the CDR3 is TGTGCCAGCAGTCCCGGACTAGCGGGATACAATGAGCAGTTCTTC. It codes for CASSPGLAGYNEQFF. The rearrangement uses TRBV6-5 and TRBJ2-1, with 12 bases that match TRBD2. Trimming cost V 5 bases and J 4 bases; bases outside gene matches: 3. The germline CDR1 and CDR2 sequences are MNHEY and SVGAGI. CDR3 length equals 15 residues.

The chain has TRBV7-2 and TRBJ2-7, with 9 nucleotides matching TRBD2. Looked up from germline, CDR1 is SGHTA and CDR2 is FQGNSA. V lost 2 bases to trimming and J lost 5 bases; unmatched junction nucleotides: 7. This CDR3 is 15 amino acids long. The CDR3 region has the DNA TGTGCCAGCAGCTTAAGAGGGACTAGCAGGGACGAGCAGTACTTC. It translates to CASSLRGTSRDEQYF.

This clone was counted between two and nine times. V is TRBV13 and J is TRBJ2-3; TRBD2 matches at 7 bases. Germline CDR1 PRHDT, CDR2 FYEKMQ (reference sequence). This CDR3 has 15 amino acids. Trimming took 5 bases from V and 6 from J; bases not matched to a gene: 11. Here the CDR3 DNA reads TGTGCCAGCAGCCCCCGGTGGGGGGGAGGGGATACGCAGTATTTT. Translating it yields CASSPRWGGGDTQYF.

This clone was seen more than once but under ten times. The chain recombines TRBV18 with TRBJ2-3; 9 nucleotides align to TRBD1. The CDR3 has 15 amino acids. Trimming cost V 2 bases and J 3 bases; bases outside gene matches: 3. Germline V lookup: CDR1 KGHSH, CDR2 LQKENI. The CDR3 coding sequence is TGTGCCAGCTCACCAGGACAGGGGAGAACAGATACGCAGTATTTT. The encoded protein is CASSPGQGRTDTQYF.

This clone appeared a few times. The rearrangement uses TRBV27 and TRBJ1-4, with TRBD1 as a possible D gene (5 bases). The CDR3 spans 14 residues. With 5 bases removed from V and 5 bases from J, the gap between germline ends came to 12 bases. CDR1 MNHEY and CDR2 SMNVEV come from the germline V gene (reference sequence). The CDR3 protein is CASSHRGGNEKLFF. The CDR3 DNA reads as TGTGCCAGCAGTCACCGGGGCGGGAATGAAAAACTGTTTTTT.

The chain uses TRBV29-1 and TRBJ2-7, with D perhaps assigned TRBD1 or TRBD2 (5 bases each). V lost 4 bases and J 5 bases, leaving 18 bases between the germline ends. The CDR3 is made up of 14 amino acids. Looked up from germline, CDR1 is SQVTM and CDR2 is ANQGSEA. The CDR3 region is CSVAAGTELNEQYF. The DNA of the CDR3 is TGCAGCGTTGCGGCTGGGACGGAACTCAACGAGCAGTACTTC.

This clone was picked up a small number of times. The genes are TRBV5-1 and TRBJ2-7; D ambiguous. CDR1 is SGHRS and CDR2 is YFSETQ in the germline V gene. V shed 0 bases and J shed 2 bases, with 9 bases lying between them. This CDR3 is 14 amino acids long. The CDR3 DNA follows: TGCGCCAGCAGCTTGGTTGGGGAAGCCTACGAGCAGTACTTC. Its translation: CASSLVGEAYEQYF.

This sequence joins TRBV2 and TRBJ2-1, with 11 bases matching TRBD1. The V gene's germline CDR1 is SNHLY and CDR2 FYNNEI. CDR3 length: 14 residues. Trimming cost V 9 bases and J 7 bases; bases outside gene matches: 8. The CDR3 DNA sequence: TGTGCCAGTCGGACAGGGGGCCCGCAGAATGAGCAGTTCTTC. Protein product: CASRTGGPQNEQFF.

A single count supports this clone. V usage is TRBV7-2 and J usage is TRBJ2-3, with 8 bases fitting TRBD2. From germline, CDR1 is SGHTA and CDR2 FQGNSA. Trimming removed 6 bases from V and 1 base from J; junction bases left unmatched: 6. The CDR3 totals 15 residues. The CDR3: CASRKTGGGTDTQYF. For the CDR3, the DNA is TGTGCCAGCAGGAAGACGGGAGGGGGCACAGATACGCAGTATTTT.

Only a few counts were recorded for this clone. V usage is TRBV30 and J usage is TRBJ2-3; D ambiguous. CDR1 GTSNPN and CDR2 SVGIG come from the germline V gene (reference sequence). V lost 2 bases, J lost 4 bases, and 7 bases lay in between. There are 12 residues in the CDR3. The CDR3 protein is CAWSSEPDTQYF. CDR3 DNA: TGTGCCTGGAGTTCTGAGCCAGATACGCAGTATTTT.

The rearrangement uses TRBV19 and TRBJ2-1; 13 nucleotides line up with TRBD2. Germline CDR1 and CDR2: LNHDA and SQIVND (reference sequence). Germline trimming cut 5 bases from V and 4 bases from J; bases unmatched to any gene: 5. The CDR3 loop spans 16 amino acids. DNA for the CDR3: TGTGCCAGTAGTTCCAGGACTAGCGGGGGTTACAATGAGCAGTTCTTC. Translated, it gives CASSSRTSGGYNEQFF.

The chain combines TRBV11-2 with TRBJ2-7; D unresolved. Per the germline V gene, CDR1 is SGHAT and CDR2 is FQNNGV. The CDR3 is 12 residues long. V lost 5 bases and J lost 7, with 12 bases in between. The CDR3 DNA sequence: TGTGCCAGCAGCCACCAGAATATGGAGCAGTACTTC. As protein: CASSHQNMEQYF.